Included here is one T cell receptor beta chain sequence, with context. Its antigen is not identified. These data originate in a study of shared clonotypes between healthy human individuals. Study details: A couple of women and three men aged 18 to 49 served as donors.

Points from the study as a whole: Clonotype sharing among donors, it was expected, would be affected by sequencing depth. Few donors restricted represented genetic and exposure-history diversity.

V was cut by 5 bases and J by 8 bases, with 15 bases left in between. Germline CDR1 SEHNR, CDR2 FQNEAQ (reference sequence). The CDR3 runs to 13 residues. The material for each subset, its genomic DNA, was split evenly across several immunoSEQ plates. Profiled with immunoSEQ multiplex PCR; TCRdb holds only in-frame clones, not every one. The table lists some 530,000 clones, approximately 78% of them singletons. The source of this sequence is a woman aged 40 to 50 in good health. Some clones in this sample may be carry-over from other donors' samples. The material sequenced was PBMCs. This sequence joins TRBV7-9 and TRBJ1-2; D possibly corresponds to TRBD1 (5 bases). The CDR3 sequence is CASSQNQGYGYTF. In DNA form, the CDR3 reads TGTGCCAGCAGCCAGAATCAGGGATACGGCTACACCTTC.